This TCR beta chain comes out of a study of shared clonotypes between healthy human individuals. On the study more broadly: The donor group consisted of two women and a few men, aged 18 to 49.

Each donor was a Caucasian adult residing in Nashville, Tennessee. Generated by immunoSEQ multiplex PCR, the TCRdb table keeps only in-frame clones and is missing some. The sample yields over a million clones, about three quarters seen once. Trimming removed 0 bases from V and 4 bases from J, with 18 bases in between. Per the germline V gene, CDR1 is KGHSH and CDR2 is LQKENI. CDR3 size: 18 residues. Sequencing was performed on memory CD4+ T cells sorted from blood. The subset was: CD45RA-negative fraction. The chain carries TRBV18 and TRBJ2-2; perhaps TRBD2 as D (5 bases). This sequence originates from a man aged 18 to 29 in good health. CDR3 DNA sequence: TGTGCCAGCTCACCACCAAAGGGCGGGTTTAGCACCACCGGGGAGCTGTTTTTT. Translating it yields CASSPPKGGFSTTGELFF.